These 8 T cell receptor beta chains originate from one sample sequenced in a study of CD8 T cells in Susac syndrome. The RNA input was about 0.5 to 1 ug, and it was reverse transcribed with random hexamers. MiXCR, applied by TCRdb to the immunoSEQ multiplex PCR reads, yields one record per CDR3 protein. Of 120,000 or so distinct CDR3 sequences listed, over 95% were seen once; the top ten hold about 0.14%. The sequencing sample was made of CD4+ T cells from PBMCs. The receptors come from a human donor with Susac syndrome.

The chain combines TRBV6-2 or TRBV6-3 with TRBJ2-1; TRBD2 matches 7 bases. The germline V gene encodes CDR1 MNHEY and CDR2 SVGEGT. The CDR3 spans 16 residues. Trimming at V came to 6 bases and at J to 0 bases, leaving 8 bases not matched to a gene. CDR3: CASSTPSGASYNEQFF. The CDR3 DNA follows: TGTGCCAGCAGCACTCCCAGCGGGGCCTCCTACAATGAGCAGTTCTTC.

This chain joins TRBV28 and TRBJ2-1; no firm D call. The V and J ends lost 6 bases and 8 bases respectively, with 11 bases between them. The CDR3 runs to 12 residues. Germline V gives CDR1 MDHEN, CDR2 SYDVKM. The CDR3 reads CASSFSKHEQFF. DNA for the CDR3: TGTGCCAGCAGCTTTTCCAAACATGAGCAGTTCTTC.

The V and J genes are TRBV7-3 and TRBJ2-3; TRBD1 aligns across 7 bases. V was clipped by 4 bases and J by 4 bases; unmatched bases: 11. CDR3 length equals 16 residues. Germline-derived CDR1 and CDR2 are SGHTA and FQGTGA. The CDR3 is CASSSMTGPPADTQYF. CDR3 bases: TGTGCCAGCAGCTCTATGACAGGGCCCCCCGCAGATACGCAGTATTTT.

The chain uses TRBV2 and TRBJ1-4; TRBD1 aligns across 11 bases. Germline V CDR1 and CDR2: SNHLY, FYNNEI. V gave up 3 bases and J gave up 6 bases; unmatched junction bases: 0. The CDR3 loop spans 14 amino acids. The CDR3 region has the DNA TGTGCCAGCAGTGAGGACAGGGGGCATGAAAAACTGTTTTTT. This gives the protein CASSEDRGHEKLFF. The whole variable domain, remainder taken from reference TRBV2 and TRBJ1-4, is EPEVTQTPSHQVTQMGQEVILRCVPISNHLYFYWYRQILGQKVEFLVSFYNNEISEKSEIFDDQFSVERPDGSNFTLKIRSTKLEDSAMYFCASSEDRGHEKLFFGSGTQLSVL.

The chain recombines TRBV20-1 with TRBJ2-7; 8 nucleotides align to TRBD2. The CDR3 covers 15 residues. Trimming removed 1 base from V and 2 bases from J; junction bases left unmatched: 7. The V gene's germline CDR1 is DFQATT and CDR2 SNEGSKA (reference sequence). CDR3 coding DNA: TGCAGTGCTAGAGCCTTAGCGGGAATGCCCTACGAGCAGTACTTC. This sequence encodes CSARALAGMPYEQYF.

The chain uses TRBV20-1 and TRBJ2-7; weak D call: TRBD1 (6 bases). There are 13 residues in the CDR3. Trimming removed 4 bases from V and 2 bases from J, with 12 bases in between. Germline CDR1 is DFQATT and CDR2 is SNEGSKA (reference sequence). The DNA of the CDR3 is TGCAGTGCTAACTTCCAGGGGACCTACGAGCAGTACTTC. It yields the protein CSANFQGTYEQYF.

The CDR3 region has the DNA TGTGCCAGCATGAACAACGCGGGTGGTACAGATACGCAGTATTTT. Encoded protein: CASMNNAGGTDTQYF. The chain couples TRBV2 to TRBJ2-3; a weak D match, TRBD2 (5 bases). V was clipped by 7 bases and J by 3 bases, with 17 bases between them. This CDR3 is 15 amino acids long. Looked up from germline, CDR1 is SNHLY and CDR2 is FYNNEI.

This rearrangement joins TRBV5-4 to TRBJ2-3; 9 nucleotides line up with TRBD2. V gave up 4 bases and J gave up 2 bases; unmatched junction bases: 5. Germline V lookup: CDR1 SGHNT, CDR2 YYREEE (reference sequence). The CDR3 is 15 residues long. The CDR3 is CASSGTSGFTDTQYF. CDR3 DNA sequence: TGTGCCAGCAGCGGAACTAGCGGGTTCACAGATACGCAGTATTTT.